This is a list of T cell receptor beta chains from one sample in a study of CD8 T cells in Susac syndrome. TCRdb ran MiXCR on the immunoSEQ multiplex PCR reads and lists one entry per CDR3 protein. The sample consists of more than 20,000 distinct CDR3 sequences, approximately 93% of them appearing once. The sample taken for sequencing was CD8+ T cells from PBMCs. Receptors originate from a human donor in good health. Both conserved end residues are part of each CDR3. A D gene is named only where the DNA matches it firmly.

-	TRBJ2-7	TRBV10-3	TGTGCCATCAGTGGGAGGCAGGAGTTCTACGAGCAGTACTTC	CAISGRQEFYEQYF
-	TRBJ2-3	TRBV19	TGTGCCAGTAGCCGAGGGGTGGCCAGCACAGATACGCAGTATTTT	CASSRGVASTDTQYF
-	TRBJ1-2	TRBV7-6	TGTGCCAGCAGCTTAGGGGTCCAACGGGGGGTCTATGGCTACACCTTC	CASSLGVQRGVYGYTF
TRBD1	TRBJ1-1	TRBV3-1	TGTGCCAGCAGCCGGGGGACAGGACCGAGGACCACTGAAGCTTTCTTT	CASSRGTGPRTTEAFF
-	TRBJ2-2	TRBV14	TGTGCCAGCAGCCGCCATACCGCCGGGGAGCTGTTTTTT	CASSRHTAGELFF
TRBD1	TRBJ2-7	TRBV29-1	TGCAGCGCCGGGACAGGGGCCTACGAGCAGTACTTC	CSAGTGAYEQYF
-	TRBJ2-2	TRBV7-9	TGTGCCAGCAGCCCCAGACTAATCCCGAACACCGGGGAGCTGTTTTTT	CASSPRLIPNTGELFF
-	TRBJ2-3	TRBV6-5	TGTGCCAGCAGCCCCCCTTCGGCAGGGCTGGATACGCAGTATTTT	CASSPPSAGLDTQYF
TRBD2	TRBJ2-1	TRBV12-3/TRBV12-4	TGTGCCAGCAGTTTCGGCGGGGGGCAGTTCTTC	CASSFGGGQFF
-	TRBJ2-3	TRBV11-2	TGTGCCAGCAGCTCTGTGGACGATACGCAGTATTTT	CASSSVDDTQYF
-	TRBJ2-1	TRBV7-2	TGTGCCAGCAGCTTAAACAGGGACAATGAGCAGTTCTTC	CASSLNRDNEQFF
TRBD1	TRBJ2-2	TRBV2	TGTGCCAGCAGTGATCCCCAGACAGGGAACCCCGGGGAGCTGTTTTTT	CASSDPQTGNPGELFF
TRBD1	TRBJ1-4	TRBV29-1	TGCAGCGTCGGGGTGGCGGGAACAGGGGAGCGCACTAATGAAAAACTGTTTTTT	CSVGVAGTGERTNEKLFF
-	TRBJ1-5	TRBV7-2	TGTGCCAGCAGCCAAATTTATAGCAATCAGCCCCAGCATTTT	CASSQIYSNQPQHF
TRBD1	TRBJ2-4	TRBV7-9	TGTGCCAGCAGCTTAGGGACCGAAAGACAGGGGAGAAACATTCAGTACTTC	CASSLGTERQGRNIQYF
-	TRBJ2-7	TRBV12-3/TRBV12-4	TGTGCCAGCAGTAGAGGGACATTTAAGGGCGAGCAGTACTTC	CASSRGTFKGEQYF